The rows below give T cell receptor beta chains drawn from one sample of a study of control samples from healthy donors and cancer patients. TCRdb keeps only in-frame clones here, not all; method: immunoSEQ multiplex PCR. The sample yields tens of thousands of clones, about 95% seen once. Specimen: blood. These receptors all stem from a man aged 25 to 40 in good health. Each CDR3 is given with its conserved first and last residue. The order of the fields is J gene, clone size, D gene, V gene, CDR3 DNA, CDR3 protein. A D gene is named only where the DNA matches it firmly. The size of a clone is reported for some rows only, either as once, few or many, or as a class for expanded clones.

>TRBJ2-3|-|-|TRBV4-1
TGCGCCAGCAGCCAAGATGGGGGAGGAGGAGATACGCAGTATTTT
CASSQDGGGGDTQYF
>TRBJ2-3|-|-|TRBV6-1
TGTGCCAGCAGTGAATTTCCCCCCCAGAGCACAGATACGCAGTATTTT
CASSEFPPQSTDTQYF
>TRBJ1-5|once|-|TRBV19
TGTGCCAGTAGTATACAGGGCCCCAAACAGCCCCAGCATTTT
CASSIQGPKQPQHF
>TRBJ1-2|-|TRBD1|TRBV27
TGTGCCAGCAAAATTACCGGGACAGGGGGCGGTCTAGCTAACTATGGCTACACCTTC
CASKITGTGGGLANYGYTF
>TRBJ2-5|once|-|TRBV18
TGTGCCAGCTCACCCCTCGGACAGCAAGAGACCCAGTACTTC
CASSPLGQQETQYF
>TRBJ2-3|-|-|TRBV5-4
TGTGCCAGCAGCCATAGCGGAACTAGCACAGATACGCAGTATTTT
CASSHSGTSTDTQYF
>TRBJ2-7|-|-|TRBV30
TGTGCCTGGAGCGCCGTGAGAGGGATCTACGAGCAGTACTTC
CAWSAVRGIYEQYF
>TRBJ2-3|-|-|TRBV29-1
TGCAGCGTTGATCGTCAGGGGAGCACAGATACGCAGTATTTT
CSVDRQGSTDTQYF
>TRBJ1-5|-|TRBD1|TRBV18
TGTGCCAGCTCACCTGGAGGGGGCGGGGGCAATCAGCCCCAGCATTTT
CASSPGGGGGNQPQHF
>TRBJ1-3|-|TRBD1|TRBV2
TGTGCCAGCGGGACAGGGAGCTCTGGAAACACCATATATTTT
CASGTGSSGNTIYF